The present T cell receptor beta chain was sequenced within a study of early T cells in non-severe SARS-CoV-2 infection. Study-wide findings and caveats: There was a bias toward anti-spike CD8 responses in VDJdb matching, which missed private and CD4 specificities.

This clonotype was seen repeatedly, ten times or more. Its antigen is not identified. TCRdb re-called the 5' RACE reads with MiXCR, one entry per CDR3 protein. The sample carries 60,000 or so distinct CDR3 sequences, 8.7% recorded once. This sample comprised whole blood, obtained at baseline. The receptor was isolated from an adult who was a healthcare worker with PCR-confirmed SARS-CoV-2 infection or an uninfected control (not recorded which).

CDR3 DNA: TGCAGTGCTAGACAGGGACGCAATTCACCCCTCCACTTT. Protein sequence: CSARQGRNSPLHF. The chain is built from TRBV20-1 and TRBJ1-6; maybe TRBD1 (5 bases). Per the germline V gene, CDR1 is DFQATT and CDR2 is SNEGSKA (reference sequence). This CDR3 is 13 amino acids long. The V end lost 2 bases, the J end lost 7 bases, and 9 bases lay between the germline ends.